The 2 T cell receptor beta chains below come from one sample, sequenced in a study of blood T cells in healthy people across ages. A second PCR, run for about 7 to 11 cycles, used a sample-barcoded 5' primer plus a J-beta primer mix. TCRdb reprocessed the 5' RACE reads with MiXCR, giving one entry per CDR3 protein. The data contain about 780,000 distinct CDR3 sequences, about a quarter of them singletons. Another study also made use of these data, one on T cells of mothers and their children.

Specimen: blood. These receptors all stem from a boy aged 5-17 years in good health.

The chain combines TRBV11-3 with TRBJ2-5, with TRBD2 identical over 11 bases. The J call may not be correct, given that the DNA end is closer to TRBJ2-1. CDR3 size: 17 residues. Germline V CDR1 and CDR2: SGHNT, YENEEA. CDR3 bases: TGTGCCAGCAGCCGCCTTGTGGGTAGCGGGGGGGTGAATGAGCAGTTCTTC. Encoded protein: CASSRLVGSGGVNEQFF.

The J gene is TRBJ2-1, the V gene TRBV5-1, with TRBD2 matching over 8 bases. Germline CDR1 is SGHRS and CDR2 is YFSETQ. V trimming: 4 bases; J trimming: 0 bases; junction bases outside the gene matches: 9. This CDR3 region has 17 residues. Here the CDR3 reads CASSALGGGSSYNEQFF. CDR3 DNA sequence: TGCGCCAGCAGCGCATTAGGCGGGGGGAGCTCCTACAATGAGCAGTTCTTC. The full variable domain, completed using reference TRBV5-1 and TRBJ2-1, is KAGVTQTPRYLIKTRGQQVTLSCSPISGHRSVSWYQQTPGQGLQFLFEYFSETQRNKGNFPGRFSGRQFSNSRSEMNVSTLELGDSALYLCASSALGGGSSYNEQFFGPGTRLTVL.